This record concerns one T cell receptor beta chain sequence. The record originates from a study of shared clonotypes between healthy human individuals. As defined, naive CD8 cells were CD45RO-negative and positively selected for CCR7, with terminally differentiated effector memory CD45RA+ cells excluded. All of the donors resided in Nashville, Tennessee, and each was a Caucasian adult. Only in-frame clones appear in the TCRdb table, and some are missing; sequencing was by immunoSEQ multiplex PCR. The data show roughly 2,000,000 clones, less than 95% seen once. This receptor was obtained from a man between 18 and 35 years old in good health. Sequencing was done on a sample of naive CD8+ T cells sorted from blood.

CDR3 loop: CASSLSNRDTEAFF. For the CDR3, the DNA is TGCGCCAGCAGCCTATCGAACAGGGACACTGAAGCTTTCTTT. The chain employs TRBV4-1 and TRBJ1-1; D perhaps matches TRBD1 (6 bases). Germline V CDR1 and CDR2: MGHRA, YSYEKL. The CDR3 totals 14 residues. Trimming stripped 4 bases from V and 3 bases from J, with 12 bases between.